Listed below are T cell receptor beta chains from one sample, sequenced in a study of blood T cell repertoires in COVID-19. Only in-frame clones appear in the TCRdb table, and some are missing; sequencing was by immunoSEQ multiplex PCR. This sample has some 300,000 clones, with around 90% found just once. Sequences were obtained from peripheral blood. The receptors were gathered from a woman aged 35 to 49 with COVID-19, enrolled during active disease. Both conserved end residues are trimmed from each CDR3.

>TRBV5-6|TRBJ2-2
ASSLWVQQSTGELF
>TRBV11-2|TRBJ2-2
ASSSRQGSGELF
>TRBV27|TRBJ1-5
ASSPGQGWQPQH
>TRBV6-5|TRBJ2-2
ASREGTYTGELF
>TRBV30|TRBJ2-1
AWRPSSYNEQF
>TRBV6-2/TRBV6-3|TRBJ1-2
ASSSRDRSNYGYT
>TRBV2|TRBJ1-1
ASSEGGARTEAF
>TRBV30|TRBJ1-5
AWKGQDKGSNQPQH
>TRBV6-5|TRBJ2-2
ASSWAGQPHTGELF
>TRBV5-5|TRBJ1-2
ASSLEAGLQAGYT
>TRBV6-5|TRBJ2-7
ASSHQPGLYEQY
>TRBV19|TRBJ1-1
ASSSRLNTEAF
>TRBV28|TRBJ2-2
ASSPLSGRGTGELF
>TRBV11-2|TRBJ2-1
ASSPAQRGNEQF
>TRBV6-2/TRBV6-3|TRBJ2-6
ASSYRTGASSGANVLT
>TRBV2|TRBJ2-7
ASSFSSYEQY
>TRBV29-1|TRBJ1-3
SVQGGNTIY
>TRBV12-5|TRBJ1-2
ASGDRAYYGYT
>TRBV5-1|TRBJ2-7
ASSRQGSFFSYEQY
>TRBV24-1|TRBJ1-3
ATSDPGSGNTIY
>TRBV7-9|TRBJ2-7
ASSLSPYPYEQY
>TRBV27|TRBJ2-1
ASSLEWLGRGERQF
>TRBV28|TRBJ1-1
ASRPDRLNTEAF
>TRBV2|TRBJ2-1
ASSEETSGYYNEQF
>TRBV7-2|TRBJ2-3
ASSPRASMPDTQY
>TRBV2|TRBJ2-1
ASRGTARSSYNEQF
>TRBV18|TRBJ1-2
ASSITGVRSQGQGGYT
>TRBV6-6|TRBJ1-5
ASSLDRGQH
>TRBV4-2|TRBJ1-1
ASSQTTGGWNTEAF
>TRBV7-2|TRBJ1-1
ASSLQGWNTEAF
>TRBV3-1/TRBV3-2|TRBJ1-1
ASSSRTGDTEAF
>TRBV27|TRBJ2-2
ASSYRAWDRGSGELF
>TRBV7-8|TRBJ1-2
ASSLDGGDYGYT
>TRBV18|TRBJ1-5
ASSPGSGDLSGQPQH
>TRBV7-8|TRBJ2-7
ASSRGGSGGYEQY
>TRBV7-2|TRBJ1-1
ASSFLGASEAF
>TRBV5-1|TRBJ1-4
ASSRTGGEEKLF
>TRBV6-4|TRBJ2-2
ASSASGGTGELF
>TRBV10-3|TRBJ2-3
AIRGAGTTGTQY
>TRBV5-1|TRBJ1-1
ASSLSTGGPLNTEAF
>TRBV19|TRBJ2-1
ASSSLLAGGERNEQF
>TRBV7-9|TRBJ1-6
ASSWDNSGSPLH
>TRBV7-8|TRBJ2-5
ASSPGQGTTQY
>TRBV3-1/TRBV3-2|TRBJ2-1
ASSQGILVGVVVEQF
>TRBV11-2|TRBJ1-6
ASSLDSRAPLH
>TRBV10-2|TRBJ1-3
ASSYDGHSGNTIY
>TRBV28|TRBJ1-6
ASSLLGQGANSPLH
>TRBV5-1|TRBJ1-1
ASTLDRVGTEAF
>TRBV6-2/TRBV6-3|TRBJ1-1
ASSYVIGRGGFNTEAF
>TRBV5-1|TRBJ2-1
ASSLVGGNNEQF
>TRBV7-2|TRBJ2-7
ASSPMDRNYEQY
>TRBV29-1|TRBJ1-2
SAQQGARYGYT
>TRBV28|TRBJ1-5
ASREGNSNQPQH
>TRBV7-2|TRBJ1-3
ASSLSGYSGNTIY
>TRBV30|TRBJ2-4
AWSGGSGTKNIQY
>TRBV5-6|TRBJ1-2
ASSFSGAGGYT
>TRBV3-1/TRBV3-2|TRBJ1-5
ASSQSERESNQPQH
>TRBV11-2|TRBJ2-1
ASSLMAGSAYNEQF
>TRBV27|TRBJ2-7
ASSRGSNYEQY
>TRBV2|TRBJ1-1
ASTQDRGGTEAF